This T cell receptor (beta chain) emerged from a study of radiotherapy plus CTLA-4 blockade in lung cancer. Study-level background: Disease control was present in 30% to 40% of patients, and objective responses in around 20%. The study's findings and limits: The best predictor of response was reported to be early blood T cell clone dynamics, with interferon-beta. Peripheral blood showed expansion of tumor-derived TCR clones after radiotherapy and ipilimumab.

Details on this clone: Its matching antigen is unknown.

The assay was immunoSEQ multiplex PCR, and TCRdb's table has in-frame clones only and misses some. The top ten hold about 0.79% of the sample, which has fewer than 100,000 clones, approximately 80% seen once. Treatment of patients with chemo-refractory metastatic non-small-cell lung cancer consisted of focal radiation plus CTLA-4 blockade with ipilimumab. This CDR3 has 12 amino acids. The V and J ends lost 1 base and 5 bases respectively, with 3 bases between them. Germline lookup yields CDR1 LNHDA and CDR2 SQIVND (reference sequence). The sample here was peripheral blood, taken from a patient treated with radiotherapy plus ipilimumab. The chain couples TRBV19 to TRBJ1-5; D uncertain. This receptor was taken from a human donor with non-small cell lung cancer who had stable disease on radiotherapy plus ipilimumab. The CDR3: CASSIGDQPQHF. The CDR3 DNA follows: TGTGCCAGTAGTATAGGAGATCAGCCCCAGCATTTT.